The subject of this entry is one T cell receptor beta chain. Its antigen remains unidentified. Its ends do not fully match the called genes, so a read error is possible. Other DNA sequences from this sample encode an identical CDR3 as well. Some clones are missing from TCRdb's copy, which holds only in-frame ones; the method was immunoSEQ multiplex PCR. The sample yields 90,000 to 120,000 clones, about nine tenths seen once. Germline-derived CDR1 and CDR2 are ENHRY and SYGVKD. This CDR3 region has 12 residues. These data come from a study of graft-versus-host responses after intestinal transplantation.

The chain joins TRBV10-3 to TRBJ1-1; D may be TRBD1 (5 bases). Material: unstimulated CD4+ T cells sorted from spleen or lymph node cells, obtained before transplant. This clonotype was sampled from a human donor who was the organ donor for an intestinal transplant. The CDR3 reads CAGRDGFNQAFF. DNA of the CDR3: TGCGCCGGCCGGGACGGATTTAACCAAGCTTTCTTT.